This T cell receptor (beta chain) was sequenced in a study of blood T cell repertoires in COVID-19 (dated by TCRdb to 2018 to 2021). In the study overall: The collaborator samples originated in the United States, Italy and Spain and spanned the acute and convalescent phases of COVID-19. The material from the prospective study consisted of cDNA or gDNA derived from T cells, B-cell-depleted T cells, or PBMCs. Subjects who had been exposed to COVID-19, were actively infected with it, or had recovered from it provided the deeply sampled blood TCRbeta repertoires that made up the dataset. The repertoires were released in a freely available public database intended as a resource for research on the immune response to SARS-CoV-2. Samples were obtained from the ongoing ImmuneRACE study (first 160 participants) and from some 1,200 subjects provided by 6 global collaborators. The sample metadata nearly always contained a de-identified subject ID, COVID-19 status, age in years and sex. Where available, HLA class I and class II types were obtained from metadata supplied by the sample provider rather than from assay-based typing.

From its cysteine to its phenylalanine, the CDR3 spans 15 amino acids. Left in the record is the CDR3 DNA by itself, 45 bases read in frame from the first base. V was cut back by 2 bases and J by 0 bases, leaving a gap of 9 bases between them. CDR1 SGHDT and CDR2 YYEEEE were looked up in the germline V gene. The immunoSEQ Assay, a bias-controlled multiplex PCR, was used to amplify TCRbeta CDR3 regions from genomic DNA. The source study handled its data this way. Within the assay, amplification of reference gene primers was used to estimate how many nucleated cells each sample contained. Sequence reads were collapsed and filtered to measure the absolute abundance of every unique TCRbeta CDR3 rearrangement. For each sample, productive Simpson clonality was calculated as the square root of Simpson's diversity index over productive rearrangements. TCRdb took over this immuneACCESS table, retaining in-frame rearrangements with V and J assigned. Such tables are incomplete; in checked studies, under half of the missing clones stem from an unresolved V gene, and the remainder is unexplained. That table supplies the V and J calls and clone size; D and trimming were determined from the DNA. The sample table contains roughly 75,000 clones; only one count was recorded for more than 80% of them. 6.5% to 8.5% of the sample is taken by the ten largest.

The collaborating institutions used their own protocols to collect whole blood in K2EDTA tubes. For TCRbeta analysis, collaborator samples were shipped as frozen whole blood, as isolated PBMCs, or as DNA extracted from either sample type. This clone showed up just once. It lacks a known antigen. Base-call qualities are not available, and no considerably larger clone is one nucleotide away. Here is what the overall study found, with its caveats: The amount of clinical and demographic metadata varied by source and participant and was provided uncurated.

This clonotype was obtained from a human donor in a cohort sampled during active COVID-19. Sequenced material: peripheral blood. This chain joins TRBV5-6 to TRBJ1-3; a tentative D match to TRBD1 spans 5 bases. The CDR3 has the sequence CASSFRAYSGNTIYF. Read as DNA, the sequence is TGTGCCAGCAGCTTCAGGGCTTACTCTGGAAACACCATATATTTT.